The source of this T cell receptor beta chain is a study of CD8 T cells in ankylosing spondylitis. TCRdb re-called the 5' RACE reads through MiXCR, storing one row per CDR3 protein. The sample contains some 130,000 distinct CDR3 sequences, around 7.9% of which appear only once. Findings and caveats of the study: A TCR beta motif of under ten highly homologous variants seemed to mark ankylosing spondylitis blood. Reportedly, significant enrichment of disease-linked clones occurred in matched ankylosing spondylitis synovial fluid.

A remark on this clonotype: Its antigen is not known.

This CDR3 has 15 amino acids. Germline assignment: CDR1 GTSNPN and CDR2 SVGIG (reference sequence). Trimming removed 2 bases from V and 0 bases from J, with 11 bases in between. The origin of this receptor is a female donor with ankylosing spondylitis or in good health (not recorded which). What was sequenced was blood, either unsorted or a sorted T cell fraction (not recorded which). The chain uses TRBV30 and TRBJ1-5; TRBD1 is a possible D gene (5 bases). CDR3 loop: CAWSSGRISNQPQHF. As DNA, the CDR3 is TGTGCCTGGAGTTCGGGGCGGATTAGCAATCAGCCCCAGCATTTT. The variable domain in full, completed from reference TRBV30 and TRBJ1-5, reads SQTIHQWPATLVQPVGSPLSLECTVEGTSNPNLYWYRQAAGRGLQLLFYSVGIGQISSEVPQNLSASRPQDRQFILSSKKLLLSDSGFYLCAWSSGRISNQPQHFGDGTRLSIL.